The sequence of this TCR beta chain was determined in a study of Graves' ophthalmopathy and Graves' hyperthyroidism. Overall study results and limits: Predictions made by the model for ophthalmopathy progression reached approximately 70% sensitivity and approximately 72% specificity.

Each hyperthyroidism patient was newly diagnosed, with under 2 months' duration, and aged 18 to 65. V was trimmed by 6 bases and J by 2 bases, leaving 13 bases between them. The V gene's germline CDR1 is MNHNS and CDR2 SASEGT. The CDR3 consists of 15 residues. RNA transcripts provided the template for amplifying TCR beta CDR3 regions. HTBI primers were used in a first-round RT-PCR, which preceded a second-round multiplex PCR. One entry per CDR3 protein, called by TCRdb with MiXCR from the multiplex PCR reads. The repertoire holds roughly 400,000 distinct CDR3 sequences, over 15% seen once, with about 7.3% in the top ten. This clonotype was detected ten times or more. The target antigen is unknown.

This TCR was sampled from a woman aged 18-30 years with stable Graves' hyperthyroidism. The specimen was peripheral blood. V gene TRBV6-1 combines with J gene TRBJ2-2; D is unclear. CDR3: CASRAPTGNTGELFF. CDR3 nucleotides: TGTGCCAGCAGGGCCCCTACCGGTAACACCGGGGAGCTGTTTTTT.